This T cell receptor beta chain was documented in a study of T cells after yellow fever vaccination. This clonotype came up many times. The CDR3 has 13 amino acids. With 3 bases removed from V and 5 bases from J, the gap between germline ends came to 10 bases. TCRdb recomputed calls from the 5' RACE reads with MiXCR, one row per CDR3 protein. Here the sample spans some 300,000 distinct CDR3 sequences, less than 9.5% being singletons. This chain links TRBV12-3 or TRBV12-4 with TRBJ1-1; D is uncertain. Material: CD4+ T cells sorted from PBMCs, obtained 5 days after the yellow fever booster vaccination. This TCR was recovered from a man aged 18 to 29 who received the YFV17D yellow fever vaccine. CDR3 sequence (DNA): TGTGCCAGCAGTTTCCGGGTAGGGACTGAAGCTTTCTTT. Translation: CASSFRVGTEAFF.